This T cell receptor (beta chain) was found in a study of control samples from healthy donors and cancer patients. TCRdb keeps only in-frame clones here, not all; method: immunoSEQ multiplex PCR. The table lists around 100,000 clones, about 91% of them singletons. V was clipped by 8 bases and J by 3 bases; unmatched bases: 9. This CDR3 is built from 14 residues. CDR1 is MDHEN, CDR2 SYDVKM, per germline. The chain couples TRBV28 to TRBJ1-1; 7 nucleotides agree with TRBD1. Material for sequencing was blood. This clonotype originated in a man aged 25-40 years in good health. CDR3 loop: CASLNRGGDTEAFF. The CDR3 nucleotides are TGTGCCAGCCTCAACAGGGGCGGTGACACTGAAGCTTTCTTT.